The T cell receptor beta chain described here comes from a study of T cells in Graves' hyperthyroidism and ophthalmopathy. Findings and limits, study-wide: Most clonotypes that expanded in the thyroid above 0.001 also showed up in blood.

The CDR3 regions of TCR beta were amplified from RNA transcripts. Primed by the HTBI set, a first-round RT-PCR was run on the TCR CDR3. TCRdb itself ran the multiplex PCR reads through MiXCR, one entry per CDR3 protein. Of under 700,000 distinct CDR3 sequences detected, 16% appear once; the ten largest clones hold about 17%. Across 18 months, stable Graves' hyperthyroidism was marked by no progression to ophthalmopathy. Each diagnosis was grounded in clinical symptoms, serum thyroxine and TRAb, thyroid ultrasound, and orbital computed tomography. This clonotype was counted ten times or more. Its antigen is unknown. The CDR3 extends over 14 amino acids. V lost 0 bases, J lost 0 bases, and 5 bases lay in between. CDR1 KGHSH and CDR2 LQKENI come from the germline V gene.

Sequences were obtained from blood. This clonotype was sampled from a woman under 30 with Graves' hyperthyroidism. The chain recombines TRBV18 with TRBJ1-2; D not certain. Here the CDR3 DNA reads TGTGCCAGCTCACCACCAGGATCTAACTATGGCTACACCTTC. It encodes CASSPPGSNYGYTF.